This T cell receptor (beta chain) was recovered during a study of cytomegalovirus exposure and HLA in healthy donors. PCR was performed using 60 Vbeta and 13 Jbeta primers. Using immunoSEQ multiplex PCR, the repertoire was profiled, and TCRdb retains in-frame clones only, with some absent. The sample lists 55,000 to 80,000 clones, about 79% occurring once. General study findings and limits: In a later analysis, V- and J-gene trimming of beta chains associated with a DCLRE1C missense variant, replicated independently. Researchers reported from a later analysis that most CMV-associated TCR beta chains appeared HLA-restricted. A later analysis found common viral pathogens apparently linked to several of the most significant clusters.

On this clone itself: The antigen is unknown. Relative to the germline gene, one junction end is altered; a read error may explain this.

This CDR3 contains 14 residues. Germline V gene sequence: CDR1 LGHNA, CDR2 YNFKEQ. The V call is TRBV4-2, the J call TRBJ1-2, with D perhaps matching TRBD1 (5 bases). This clonotype originated in a man in his 60s in good health and CMV-seropositive. Sequences were obtained from PBMCs. CDR3 sequence: CASSHAGGNYVYTF. In nucleotides, the CDR3 is TGTGCCAGCAGCCATGCGGGGGGGAATTATGTCTACACCTTC.